The sequence of this TCR beta chain was determined in a study of OX40 agonist ivuxolimab in advanced cancers. Findings and limits, study-wide: Some nonresponders also had low normalized T-cell clonal expansion.

With respect to this clone: Its antigen is currently unknown.

The protocol was immunoSEQ multiplex PCR, while the TCRdb copy is restricted to in-frame clones and leaves out a portion. The sample shows about 66,000 clones, roughly nine tenths of them seen only once. The CDR3 length is 14 residues. V was pared by 4 bases and J by 5 bases, with 14 bases between. CDR1 SGHTA and CDR2 FQGNSA come from the germline V gene. The source of this sequence is an adult with an advanced solid tumor such as melanoma, head and neck, liver or kidney cancer. The sequences come from CD4+ or CD8+ T cells sorted from blood, collected in a trial of the OX40 agonist ivuxolimab. The V gene is TRBV7-2, the J gene TRBJ2-5; D is perhaps TRBD2 (5 bases). The DNA of the CDR3 is TGTGCCAGCAGCTGGCGGAGTCCGGGGGAGACCCAGTACTTC. It specifies CASSWRSPGETQYF.